This T cell receptor (beta chain) came from a study of blood T cell repertoires in COVID-19. In the study overall: Whether acute or convalescent, the COVID-19 samples came from the United States, Italy and Spain. T cells, B-cell-depleted T cells, or PBMCs provided the cDNA or gDNA that served as material.

Authors' analysis steps: Amplifying reference gene primers gave estimates of nucleated cell counts. The repertoire was sequenced with immunoSEQ multiplex PCR; TCRdb's copy has only in-frame clones and lacks some. V and J calls and clone size are those listed in that table; D and trimming were worked out from the DNA. The table shows about 150,000 clones, with about 85% occurring only once. Germline V gives CDR1 SGHRS, CDR2 YFSETQ. Between the trimmed V and J ends, which lost 1 base and 8 bases, there was a span of 12 bases. CDR3 length equals 13 residues. The chain links TRBV5-1 to TRBJ1-2; D perhaps matches TRBD1 (6 bases). Sequenced input: peripheral blood. The sequence came from a woman aged 55-70 years with active or convalescent COVID-19. The CDR3 nucleotides read TGCGCCAGCAGCTTGACACAGGGTACCGGCTACACCTTC. Translated: CASSLTQGTGYTF.